Presented here are 16 T cell receptor beta chains from one specimen sequenced in a study of blood T cell repertoires in COVID-19. Sequencing used immunoSEQ multiplex PCR; TCRdb keeps in-frame clones, though not all of them. The table lists fewer than 500,000 clones, around 89% of them singletons. The specimen sequenced was peripheral blood. The receptors originated from a woman in her twenties or thirties with acute or convalescent COVID-19.

The rearrangement uses TRBV28 and TRBJ1-5, with D unclear. This CDR3 has 19 residues. V lost 5 bases to trimming and J lost 0 bases, with 23 bases between them. Germline V gives CDR1 MDHEN, CDR2 SYDVKM. The CDR3 nucleotides read TGTGCCAGCAGTCCTAGTGGGTTCGGGGTCAGAGATAGCAATCAGCCCCAGCATTTT. This codes for CASSPSGFGVRDSNQPQHF.

The chain has TRBV9 and TRBJ2-5; 12 nucleotides align to TRBD1. V dropped 0 bases and J dropped 5; count of bases not matched to a gene: 11. This CDR3 has 18 residues. CDR1 SGDLS and CDR2 YYNGEE come from the germline V gene. The DNA for the CDR3 is TGTGCCAGCAGCGTAGGGGCCCCTGGGACAGGGGGCCTTGAGACCCAGTACTTC. This codes for CASSVGAPGTGGLETQYF.

The chain employs TRBV28 and TRBJ1-5, with 11 bases identical to TRBD1. CDR3 size: 16 residues. The germline CDR1 and CDR2 sequences are MDHEN and SYDVKM. Losses at the gene ends were 5 bases for V and 7 bases for J; bases not matched to a gene: 10. CDR3 coding DNA: TGTGCCAGCAGTCCCCTGGGACAGGGGGATCGGCAGCCCCAGCATTTT. This translates into CASSPLGQGDRQPQHF. Complete variable domain (other parts from reference TRBV28 and TRBJ1-5): DVKVTQSSRYLVKRTGEKVFLECVQDMDHENMFWYRQDPGLGLRLIYFSYDVKMKEKGDIPEGYSVSREKKERFSLILESASTNQTSMYLCASSPLGQGDRQPQHFGDGTRLSIL.

The chain links TRBV28 to TRBJ1-5; D remains ambiguous. Trimming cost V 10 bases and J 0 bases, with 7 bases left between them. Germline V gene lookup returns CDR1 MDHEN and CDR2 SYDVKM. The CDR3 totals 12 residues. CDR3 in amino acids: CATLYSNQPQHF. CDR3 nucleotides: TGTGCCACCTTATATAGCAATCAGCCCCAGCATTTT.

In the case of this clone: This same CDR3 is encoded by further DNA sequences in the sample. The V and J genes are TRBV2 and TRBJ1-3; D is perhaps TRBD1 (6 bases). Per the germline V gene, CDR1 is SNHLY and CDR2 is FYNNEI. CDR3 size: 15 residues. Trimming took off 2 bases at V and 4 bases at J, with 12 bases between the two ends. CDR3 loop: CASSEQGLGGNTIYF. In nucleotides, the CDR3 is TGTGCCAGCAGTGAACAGGGGCTAGGGGGAAACACCATATATTTT.

V and J are TRBV19 and TRBJ1-5, with 9 bases matching TRBD1. The CDR3 totals 20 residues. Trimming cost V 5 bases and J 4 bases; bases outside gene matches: 21. Germline CDR1 LNHDA, CDR2 SQIVND (reference sequence). CDR3 in DNA: TGTGCCAGTAGTTCCCAAACCGGGACAGGGAACGCTCCTCTAAATCAGCCCCAGCATTTT. Translated: CASSSQTGTGNAPLNQPQHF.

V usage is TRBV7-9 and J usage is TRBJ2-3, with D maybe TRBD1 (6 bases). This CDR3 has 16 amino acids. Germline CDR1 and CDR2: SEHNR and FQNEAQ (reference sequence). Trimming shortened V by 3 bases and J by 2 bases, and 15 bases separated the two germline ends. CDR3: CASSLGVQGNTDTQYF. The CDR3, as DNA: TGTGCCAGCAGCTTGGGGGTCCAGGGGAACACAGATACGCAGTATTTT.

This chain joins TRBV28 and TRBJ2-3, with D perhaps TRBD1 (5 bases). This CDR3 spans 13 amino acids. Trimming pared 6 bases from V and 2 bases from J, leaving 9 bases between. Germline V lookup: CDR1 MDHEN, CDR2 SYDVKM. CDR3 region: CASSRQFTDTQYF. The CDR3 DNA reads TGTGCCAGCAGCCGACAGTTCACAGATACGCAGTATTTT.

The chain recombines TRBV18 with TRBJ2-1; 8 positions agree with TRBD2. Germline CDR1 is KGHSH and CDR2 is LQKENI. With V trimmed by 3 bases and J by 16 bases, 11 bases remained unmatched. The CDR3 has 13 amino acids. The CDR3 loop reads CASSPSQTSDGFF. In DNA form, the CDR3 reads TGTGCCAGCTCACCGTCACAGACTAGCGACGGATTCTTC. The full variable domain, in which reference TRBV18 and TRBJ2-1 provide the parts outside the CDR3, is NAGVMQNPRHLVRRRGQEARLRCSPMKGHSHVYWYRQLPEEGLKFMVYLQKENIIDESGMPKERFSAEFPKEGPSILRIQQVVRGDSAAYFCASSPSQTSDGFFGPGTRLTVL.

V is TRBV2 and J is TRBJ1-2; D possibly corresponds to TRBD1 (6 bases). CDR3 length: 13 residues. Germline loops: CDR1 SNHLY, CDR2 FYNNEI. V lost 8 bases, J lost 6 bases, and 16 bases lay in between. The CDR3 spells CASFGGGTDGYTF. The DNA of the CDR3 is TGTGCCAGCTTCGGGGGGGGCACCGATGGCTACACCTTC.

V usage is TRBV28 and J usage is TRBJ1-4; the D gene is possibly TRBD1 (5 bases). Trimming stripped 5 bases from V and 7 bases from J, with 17 bases between. CDR3 length: 15 amino acids. The germline CDR1 and CDR2 sequences are MDHEN and SYDVKM. CDR3 sequence (DNA): TGTGCCAGCAGTCCCCAGATACAGGAGAGTGAAAAACTGTTTTTT. The encoded protein is CASSPQIQESEKLFF.

This clone was detected once. V usage is TRBV3-1 (or the pseudogene TRBV3-2) and J usage is TRBJ2-3, with 9 bases lining up with TRBD2. The CDR3 is made up of 15 amino acids. V dropped 5 bases and J dropped 2; count of bases not matched to a gene: 5. CDR1 is LGHDT and CDR2 is YNNKEL in the germline V gene (reference sequence). The CDR3 spells CASSLTSGITDTQYF. The CDR3, as DNA: TGTGCCAGCAGCTTGACTAGCGGAATCACAGATACGCAGTATTTT.

V is TRBV5-1 and J is TRBJ2-5; 9 positions match TRBD1. With V trimmed by 2 bases and J by 5 bases, 10 bases remained unmatched. Germline CDR1 is SGHRS and CDR2 is YFSETQ. The CDR3 is 16 residues long. The CDR3 DNA is TGCGCCAGCAGCTTAGGGCTAACAGGGGGCGTCGAGACCCAGTACTTC. Amino acids: CASSLGLTGGVETQYF.

The V gene is TRBV5-6, the J gene TRBJ2-2; D might be TRBD1 (5 bases). The germline CDR1 and CDR2 sequences are SGHDT and YYEEEE. V was pared by 4 bases and J by 5 bases, with 6 bases between. The CDR3 has 12 amino acids. CDR3 bases: TGTGCCAGCAGCCCAGGGACCGGGGAGCTGTTTTTT. It is translated as CASSPGTGELFF.

The chain recombines TRBV29-1 with TRBJ2-5; D is unclear. The CDR3 consists of 14 residues. The V end lost 0 bases, the J end lost 5 bases, and 13 bases lay between the germline ends. Germline values: CDR1 SQVTM, CDR2 ANQGSEA. Written as DNA, the CDR3 is TGCAGCGTTGAAGATGGCTCCCCCGGGGAGACCCAGTACTTC. Translation: CSVEDGSPGETQYF. Together with reference TRBV29-1 and TRBJ2-5, the CDR3 gives the full variable domain: SAVISQKPSRDICQRGTSLTIQCQVDSQVTMMFWYRQQPGQSLTLIATANQGSEATYESGFVIDKFPISRPNLTFSTLTVSNMSPEDSSIYLCSVEDGSPGETQYFGPGTRLLVL.

On this clone itself: This CDR3 is also generated by other DNA sequences in the sample. The rearrangement links TRBV24-1 to TRBJ2-6, with a tentative D call TRBD1 (5 bases). The CDR3 spans 15 residues. V gave up 2 bases and J gave up 1 base, with 5 bases separating them. Per germline, CDR1 KGHDR and CDR2 SFDVKD. This chain's CDR3 is CATSDSGSGANVLTF. CDR3 coding DNA: TGTGCCACCAGTGATTCAGGGTCTGGGGCCAACGTCCTGACTTTC.